The 28 T cell receptor beta chains reported below all come from one sample, sequenced in a study of cytomegalovirus exposure and HLA in healthy donors. Primers for the PCR totalled 60 Vbeta and 13 Jbeta. The assay was immunoSEQ multiplex PCR, and TCRdb's table has in-frame clones only and misses some. This sample carries approximately 120,000 clones, 76% of them seen once, and the ten largest clones take roughly 8.2%. Specimen: PBMCs. The receptor set was obtained from a woman aged 45-60 years in good health and CMV-seropositive.

The chain combines TRBV5-4 with TRBJ2-3; 9 bases map to TRBD2. The germline CDR1 and CDR2 sequences are SGHNT and YYREEE (reference sequence). CDR3 length: 16 amino acids. Trimming at V came to 0 bases and at J to 5 bases, leaving 7 bases not matched to a gene. This CDR3 reads CASSLDGGGAKDTQYF. CDR3 bases: TGTGCCAGCAGCTTGGATGGCGGGGGGGCGAAAGATACGCAGTATTTT.

This clone was found a few times. The DNA of the CDR3 is TGCGCCAGCAGCTTAGAAAGGGGGCGGGACACAGATACGCAGTATTTT. It translates to CASSLERGRDTDTQYF. The V gene is TRBV5-1, the J gene TRBJ2-3; TRBD1 is a possible D gene (7 bases). The CDR3 covers 16 residues. V was cut by 2 bases and J by 2 bases, with 15 bases left in between. The V gene's germline CDR1 is SGHRS and CDR2 YFSETQ.

The chain combines TRBV9 with TRBJ2-1, with 12 bases matching TRBD2. Per the germline V gene, CDR1 is SGDLS and CDR2 is YYNGEE. The V and J ends lost 0 bases and 9 bases, in that order; junction bases with no gene match: 4. The CDR3 has 15 amino acids. Written as DNA, the CDR3 is TGTGCCAGCAGCGTAGGGCTAGCGGGGGGGAGTGAGCAGTTCTTC. This codes for CASSVGLAGGSEQFF.

The chain couples TRBV6-6 to TRBJ2-5; perhaps TRBD1 as D (8 bases). V was clipped by 5 bases and J by 10 bases, with 20 bases between them. Germline-derived CDR1 and CDR2 are MNHNY and SVGAGI (reference sequence). The CDR3 consists of 14 residues. In nucleotides, the CDR3 is TGTGCCAGCAGTGGGACGAGGACAGGGAGGGACCAGTACTTC. Encoded protein: CASSGTRTGRDQYF.

The rearrangement joins TRBV10-3 to TRBJ2-7; the match to TRBD2 covers 7 bases. The germline CDR1 and CDR2 sequences are ENHRY and SYGVKD. V dropped 4 bases and J dropped 6; count of bases not matched to a gene: 6. This CDR3 spans 13 amino acids. The CDR3 nucleotides read TGTGCCATCAGTGGGGGGGGAGGGCCCGAGCAGTACTTC. Protein product: CAISGGGGPEQYF.

This clone turned up a few times. This sequence joins TRBV7-2 and TRBJ1-1; tentative D call: TRBD1 (6 bases). V dropped 0 bases and J dropped 13 bases, with 15 bases sitting between them. Germline CDR1 reads SGHTA; CDR2 reads FQGNSA. This CDR3 contains 13 residues. The CDR3 nucleotides read TGTGCCAGCAGCTTAGCGAAGGCAGGGGAGCATTTCTTT. The encoded protein is CASSLAKAGEHFF.

This clone was picked up a small number of times. The chain carries TRBV7-8 and TRBJ1-1, with no clear D. CDR1 is SGHVS and CDR2 is FQNEAQ in the germline V gene. The CDR3 has 13 amino acids. V lost 5 bases to trimming and J lost 2 bases, with 9 bases between them. The CDR3 DNA reads as TGTGCCAGCAGCGCGAGAAGAAACACTGAAGCTTTCTTT. It specifies CASSARRNTEAFF.

This chain uses TRBV9 with TRBJ2-3, with D possibly matching TRBD1 (6 bases). Per the germline V gene, CDR1 is SGDLS and CDR2 is YYNGEE. CDR3 length equals 14 residues. Trimming removed 3 bases at V and 3 bases at J, with 11 bases between. The CDR3 nucleotides are TGTGCCAGCAGCGCAAACAGGGAAACAGATACGCAGTATTTT. Its protein is CASSANRETDTQYF.

This clone showed up just a few times. The genes are TRBV27 and TRBJ1-6; D remains unclear. Trimming stripped 2 bases from V and 7 bases from J, with 3 bases between. Germline lookup yields CDR1 MNHEY and CDR2 SMNVEV (reference sequence). The CDR3 covers 12 residues. This CDR3 is CASSLLNSPLHF. CDR3 nucleotides: TGTGCCAGCAGTTTACTAAATTCACCCCTCCACTTT.

V and J are TRBV5-4 and TRBJ2-3; 7 positions match TRBD2. Losses at the gene ends were 4 bases for V and 0 bases for J; bases not matched to a gene: 8. CDR3 length: 16 residues. Germline V CDR1 and CDR2: SGHNT, YYREEE (reference sequence). The CDR3 bases are TGTGCCAGCAGCCCCGCTAGCGGAACTAGCACAGATACGCAGTATTTT. Translation gives CASSPASGTSTDTQYF. Looking up the rest from reference TRBV5-4 and TRBJ2-3 gives the full variable domain: ETGVTQSPTHLIKTRGQQVTLRCSSQSGHNTVSWYQQALGQGPQFIFQYYREEENGRGNFPPRFSGLQFPNYSSELNVNALELDDSALYLCASSPASGTSTDTQYFGPGTRLTVL.

V gene TRBV15 combines with J gene TRBJ1-4; TRBD1 matches 7 bases. The CDR3 sequence is 16 residues long. The germline CDR1 and CDR2 sequences are LNHNV and YYDKDF (reference sequence). V trimming: 3 bases; J trimming: 8 bases; junction bases outside the gene matches: 12. CDR3 DNA: TGTGCCACCAGCAGCAAGAAAGACAGGGATCGCGAAAAACTGTTTTTT. Amino acid sequence: CATSSKKDRDREKLFF.

The chain recombines TRBV5-8 with TRBJ2-7, with TRBD1 as a possible D gene (5 bases). With 4 bases removed from V and 7 bases from J, the gap between germline ends came to 12 bases. This CDR3 comprises 12 residues. Germline V gene sequence: CDR1 SGHTS, CDR2 YDEGEE. CDR3 loop: CASSPWTSEQYF. The CDR3 coding sequence is TGTGCCAGCAGCCCCTGGACATCTGAGCAGTACTTC.

This chain uses TRBV7-9 with TRBJ1-5; maybe TRBD1 (6 bases). The CDR3 has 16 amino acids. Germline V gives CDR1 SEHNR, CDR2 FQNEAQ (reference sequence). Trimming left V 1 base short and J 1 base short, with 11 bases between. The CDR3 nucleotides read TGTGCCAGCAGCTTAGGACAGGTGGTGAGCAATCAGCCCCAGCATTTT. As protein: CASSLGQVVSNQPQHF.

This rearrangement joins TRBV7-6 to TRBJ2-1, with D possibly matching TRBD2 (5 bases). Germline CDR1 reads SGHVS; CDR2 reads FNYEAQ. V lost 2 bases to trimming and J lost 4 bases, with 6 bases between them. The CDR3 totals 13 residues. This chain's CDR3 is CASSLQRYNEQFF. CDR3 DNA sequence: TGTGCCAGCAGCTTACAGCGGTACAATGAGCAGTTCTTC. Together with reference TRBV7-6 and TRBJ2-1, the CDR3 gives the full variable domain: GAGVSQSPRYKVTKRGQDVALRCDPISGHVSLYWYRQALGQGPEFLTYFNYEAQQDKSGLPNDRFSAERPEGSISTLTIQRTEQRDSAMYRCASSLQRYNEQFFGPGTRLTVL.

This clone was seen once. The rearrangement uses TRBV6-4 and TRBJ2-6; 9 bases map to TRBD1. Trimming removed 4 bases from V and 0 bases from J; junction bases left unmatched: 7. This CDR3 has 18 amino acids. CDR1 and CDR2 (germline): MRHNA, SNTAGT. The chain's CDR3 is CASSARDRESSGANVLTF. As DNA, the CDR3 is TGTGCCAGCAGTGCCCGGGACAGGGAGAGCTCTGGGGCCAACGTCCTGACTTTC.

The CDR3: CAILRDTNTGELFF. The DNA of the CDR3 is TGTGCCATTCTCCGGGACACTAACACCGGGGAGCTGTTTTTT. The rearrangement links TRBV10-3 to TRBJ2-2, with D possibly TRBD1 on 6 matching bases. Between the trimmed V and J ends, which lost 9 bases and 2 bases, there was a span of 13 bases. This CDR3 is built from 14 residues. Germline V gene lookup returns CDR1 ENHRY and CDR2 SYGVKD.

The chain recombines TRBV6-5 with TRBJ2-5, with D maybe TRBD2 (5 bases). The germline CDR1 and CDR2 sequences are MNHEY and SVGAGI. V shed 2 bases and J shed 5 bases, with 15 bases lying between them. This CDR3 has 15 residues. The CDR3 DNA reads TGTGCCAGCAGTTACGGTCGTCCCACGGGGGAGACCCAGTACTTC. This gives the protein CASSYGRPTGETQYF.

The V call is TRBV9, the J call TRBJ2-5; 10 nucleotides agree with TRBD2. Germline loops: CDR1 SGDLS, CDR2 YYNGEE. The J segment lost 6 bases and the V segment lost 3 bases, leaving 5 bases of the junction unmatched. This CDR3 comprises 14 residues. The CDR3, as DNA: TGTGCCAGCAGCGAGCGGGAGGGTTTAAAGACCCAGTACTTC. Its translation: CASSEREGLKTQYF.

The rearrangement joins TRBV5-1 to TRBJ2-7; 11 nucleotides align to TRBD1. Losses at the gene ends were 2 bases for V and 3 bases for J; bases not matched to a gene: 4. CDR1 and CDR2 (germline): SGHRS, YFSETQ. The CDR3 is 15 residues long. The CDR3 coding sequence is TGCGCCAGCAGCTTATGGACAGGGGGCTTCTACGAGCAGTACTTC. It translates to CASSLWTGGFYEQYF.

The gene calls are TRBV25-1 and TRBJ2-5; the D is unclear. The J call may be mistaken, given a closer DNA end match to TRBJ2-7. Germline V lookup: CDR1 MGHDK, CDR2 SYGVNS. The CDR3 length is 16 residues. The CDR3 here is CASGPSSFDPTYEQYF. The CDR3, as DNA: TGTGCCAGCGGTCCTTCATCGTTCGATCCTACTTACGAGCAGTACTTC.

The gene calls are TRBV13 and TRBJ1-2, with TRBD1 matching over 11 bases. The germline CDR1 and CDR2 sequences are PRHDT and FYEKMQ (reference sequence). V was clipped by 0 bases and J by 2 bases; unmatched bases: 5. The CDR3 covers 17 residues. The CDR3 nucleotides read TGTGCCAGCAGCTTAGGCGGACAGGGGGCGCGAAACTATGGCTACACCTTC. Translated: CASSLGGQGARNYGYTF. The full variable domain, in which reference TRBV13 and TRBJ1-2 provide the parts outside the CDR3, is AAGVIQSPRHLIKEKRETATLKCYPIPRHDTVYWYQQGPGQDPQFLISFYEKMQSDKGSIPDRFSAQQFSDYHSELNMSSLELGDSALYFCASSLGGQGARNYGYTFGSGTRLTVV.

The chain combines TRBV5-1 with TRBJ2-2, with 13 positions matching TRBD2. Germline V gene lookup returns CDR1 SGHRS and CDR2 YFSETQ. The CDR3 totals 18 residues. The junction had 5 bases not matched to a gene; V was cut back by 1 base and J by 2 bases. CDR3 region: CASSLRLAGGYNTGELFF. Written as DNA, the CDR3 is TGCGCCAGCAGCTTGAGACTAGCGGGAGGTTATAACACCGGGGAGCTGTTTTTT.

This clone was seen more than once but under ten times. CDR3 amino acids: CASSSSTGELFF. The DNA for the CDR3 is TGTGCCAGCAGCTCCTCCACCGGGGAGCTGTTTTTT. This chain uses TRBV11-1 with TRBJ2-2, with D unclear. CDR3 length: 12 residues. CDR1 is SGHAT, CDR2 FQDESV, per germline (reference sequence). The ends were cut back, 4 bases at V and 4 bases at J, with 4 bases in the middle.

The CDR3 is CASSPRLGSTGELFF. The CDR3 nucleotides read TGTGCCAGCAGCCCCAGACTAGGGAGCACCGGGGAGCTGTTTTTT. The V gene is TRBV7-6, the J gene TRBJ2-2; D perhaps matches TRBD2 (6 bases). This CDR3 is 15 amino acids long. Germline-derived CDR1 and CDR2 are SGHVS and FNYEAQ. The V end was cut by 5 bases, the J end by 4 bases, with 14 bases between.

The J gene is TRBJ2-1, the V gene TRBV7-8; unclear D gene. The germline V gene encodes CDR1 SGHVS and CDR2 FQNEAQ. The CDR3 is 13 amino acids. Trimming stripped 6 bases from V and 9 bases from J, with 15 bases between. CDR3 nucleotide sequence: TGTGCCAGCAGTCACCGGGTTCAGATTGAGCAGTTCTTC. Protein sequence: CASSHRVQIEQFF.

This chain uses TRBV15 with TRBJ1-3; TRBD1 might be the D (5 bases). This CDR3 is built from 20 residues. Trimming pared 2 bases from V and 2 bases from J, leaving 25 bases between. CDR1 is LNHNV, CDR2 YYDKDF, per germline (reference sequence). CDR3 sequence reads: CATSRNLKIPGRTTGNTIYF. The CDR3, as DNA: TGTGCCACCAGCAGAAACCTTAAAATTCCGGGACGGACTACTGGAAACACCATATATTTT.

The V and J genes are TRBV11-2 and TRBJ1-1; TRBD1 matches 7 bases. CDR1 is SGHAT, CDR2 FQNNGV, per germline. After removal of 0 bases from V and 0 bases from J, the junction contained 4 bases not matched to a gene. The CDR3 spans 16 residues. CDR3 sequence (DNA): TGTGCCAGCAGCTTAGAGGGGACAGTCTTGAACACTGAAGCTTTCTTT. It yields the protein CASSLEGTVLNTEAFF. The full variable domain, in which reference TRBV11-2 and TRBJ1-1 provide the parts outside the CDR3, is EAGVAQSPRYKIIEKRQSVAFWCNPISGHATLYWYQQILGQGPKLLIQFQNNGVVDDSQLPKDRFSAERLKGVDSTLKIQPAKLEDSAVYLCASSLEGTVLNTEAFFGQGTRLTVV.

The chain is built from TRBV25-1 and TRBJ2-7; 9 nucleotides match TRBD1. CDR3 length equals 16 residues. Germline V gene lookup returns CDR1 MGHDK and CDR2 SYGVNS. V lost 3 bases, J lost 4 bases, and 10 bases stayed unmatched. Written as DNA, the CDR3 is TGTGCCAGCAGTGAGCCCGGGGACAGGGAGGGGTACGAGCAGTACTTC. Protein sequence: CASSEPGDREGYEQYF.